A single sample gave rise to the 13 T cell receptor beta chains below, sequenced in a study of metastatic and nonmetastatic thyroid tumors. TCRdb re-called the PCR reads through MiXCR. The sample shows about 5,900 clones, around a third of them seen only once. Nobody among the patients had been given any treatment before thyroid surgery. Sequenced: adjacent normal tissue. Source of these receptors: a male donor with papillary thyroid cancer or a benign thyroid nodule (not recorded which). Some clones in this sample may be carry-over from other donors' samples.

The chain combines TRBV7-3 with TRBJ1-4, with 8 bases aligning to TRBD1. Germline loops: CDR1 SGHTA, CDR2 FQGTGA. This CDR3 spans 16 amino acids. The ends lost 5 bases at V and 0 bases at J; junction bases unmatched: 5. The CDR3: CASSLGQGSTNEKLFF. In DNA form, the CDR3 reads TGTGCCAGCAGCCTAGGACAGGGATCAACTAATGAAAAACTGTTTTTT.

This clone was counted a few times. The chain is built from TRBV12-3 or TRBV12-4 and TRBJ2-3, with TRBD2 identical over 14 bases. V gave up 6 bases and J gave up 10 bases; unmatched junction bases: 0. This CDR3 has 12 residues. CDR3 sequence: CASRGLAGAQYF. CDR3 in DNA: TGTGCCAGCAGGGGACTAGCGGGGGCGCAGTATTTT.

V is TRBV24-1 and J is TRBJ2-3; 12 nucleotides align to TRBD2. The ends lost 5 bases at V and 6 bases at J; junction bases unmatched: 8. There are 16 residues in the CDR3. The germline V gene has CDR1 KGHDR and CDR2 SFDVKD. The CDR3 region is CATSVRTSGAGDTQYF. The CDR3 DNA follows: TGTGCCACCAGTGTTAGGACTAGCGGGGCTGGGGATACGCAGTATTTT.

Sample share makes this clone medium-sized. In the same sample, other DNA sequences code for this CDR3. The chain combines TRBV12-5 with TRBJ2-5; 7 positions match TRBD1. Trimming at V came to 1 base and at J to 2 bases, leaving 7 bases not matched to a gene. Germline V gives CDR1 LGHNT, CDR2 FRNRAP. The CDR3 is made up of 16 amino acids. The CDR3 bases are TGTGCTAGTGGTTTGGGTCAGGGACAGCATCAAGAGACCCAGTACTTC. Its translation: CASGLGQGQHQETQYF.

The chain has TRBV6-1 and TRBJ2-1, with D perhaps TRBD1 (6 bases). V gave up 7 bases and J gave up 8 bases, with 12 bases separating them. The CDR3 loop spans 12 amino acids. Germline V gene lookup returns CDR1 MNHNS and CDR2 SASEGT. DNA for the CDR3: TGTGCCAGCACTACAGGGTTGCATGAGCAGTTCTTC. It codes for CASTTGLHEQFF.

This clone showed up just a few times. This CDR3 is CAWGTSLFNTRTDTQYF. CDR3 sequence (DNA): TGTGCCTGGGGGACATCTCTATTTAATACCCGCACAGATACGCAGTATTTT. The chain joins TRBV30 to TRBJ2-3, with a weak D call TRBD1 (6 bases). V lost 5 bases, J lost 1 base, and 22 bases lay in between. The germline V gene has CDR1 GTSNPN and CDR2 SVGIG (reference sequence). This CDR3 comprises 17 residues.

This clone was seen a few times. CDR3 DNA: TGTGCTAGTGGTTTGGAGAGGGTCTACGAGCAGTACTTC. Protein sequence: CASGLERVYEQYF. V and J are TRBV12-5 and TRBJ2-7; D possibly corresponds to TRBD2 (5 bases). Trimming removed 1 base from V and 3 bases from J, with 7 bases in between. Germline values: CDR1 LGHNT, CDR2 FRNRAP. This CDR3 spans 13 amino acids. The full variable domain, its missing parts supplied by reference TRBV12-5 and TRBJ2-7, is DARVTQTPRHKVTEMGQEVTMRCQPILGHNTVFWYRQTMMQGLELLAYFRNRAPLDDSGMPKDRFSAEMPDATLATLKIQPSEPRDSAVYFCASGLERVYEQYFGPGTRLTVT.

This clone was observed a handful of times. The V gene is TRBV7-9, the J gene TRBJ2-2; D is ambiguous. This CDR3 has 12 residues. From germline, CDR1 is SEHNR and CDR2 FQNEAQ (reference sequence). The V end lost 5 bases, the J end lost 7 bases, and 8 bases lay between the germline ends. The CDR3 protein is CASSTPSGELFF. CDR3 nucleotides: TGTGCCAGCAGCACCCCTAGCGGGGAGCTGTTTTTT. Drawing the rest from reference TRBV7-9 and TRBJ2-2, the complete variable domain is DTGVSQNPRHKITKRGQNVTFRCDPISEHNRLYWYRQTLGQGPEFLTYFQNEAQLEKSRLLSDRFSAERPKGSFSTLEIQRTEQGDSAMYLCASSTPSGELFFGEGSRLTVL.

This clone was detected a few times. The V call is TRBV28, the J call TRBJ1-2, with D perhaps matching TRBD1 (5 bases). In germline, CDR1 is MDHEN, CDR2 SYDVKM. Trimming shortened V by 2 bases and J by 2 bases, and 9 bases separated the two germline ends. CDR3 length: 14 residues. The CDR3 loop is CASSLAGSNYGYTF. In nucleotides, the CDR3 is TGTGCCAGCAGTTTAGCAGGGTCCAACTATGGCTACACCTTC.

CDR3 protein: CASIGGGRYEQYF. The CDR3 DNA reads as TGTGCCAGCATCGGCGGGGGGCGTTACGAGCAGTACTTC. V gene TRBV6-1 combines with J gene TRBJ2-7; 8 bases agree with TRBD2. After removal of 7 bases from V and 4 bases from J, the junction contained 6 bases not matched to a gene. The CDR3 runs 13 residues. The V gene's germline CDR1 is MNHNS and CDR2 SASEGT.

The chain links TRBV12-3 or TRBV12-4 to TRBJ2-7, with D perhaps TRBD1 (6 bases). The CDR3 is made up of 13 amino acids. V lost 2 bases to trimming and J lost 5 bases, with 10 bases between them. DNA of the CDR3: TGTGCCAGCAGTTTATACAGGGAACACGAGCAGTACTTC. It specifies CASSLYREHEQYF.

This clone came up a few times. This rearrangement joins TRBV19 to TRBJ2-7, with 7 bases matching TRBD1. Germline trimming cut 1 base from V and 0 bases from J; bases unmatched to any gene: 0. The germline V gene has CDR1 LNHDA and CDR2 SQIVND (reference sequence). The CDR3 is made up of 14 amino acids. CDR3: CASSIGTGSYEQYF. The CDR3 bases are TGTGCCAGTAGTATAGGGACAGGCTCCTACGAGCAGTACTTC. Complete variable domain (other parts from reference TRBV19 and TRBJ2-7): DGGITQSPKYLFRKEGQNVTLSCEQNLNHDAMYWYRQDPGQGLRLIYYSQIVNDFQKGDIAEGYSVSREKKESFPLTVTSAQKNPTAFYLCASSIGTGSYEQYFGPGTRLTVT.

This clone was seen a few times. The chain combines TRBV6-1 with TRBJ1-6; D ambiguous. The CDR3 runs to 12 residues. CDR1 and CDR2 from the germline V gene are MNHNS and SASEGT. The ends were cut back, 6 bases at V and 4 bases at J, with 4 bases in the middle. CDR3 coding DNA: TGTGCCAGCAGCCGGTATAATTCACCCCTCCACTTT. This sequence encodes CASSRYNSPLHF.